The T cell receptor beta chain under discussion was sequenced for a study of cytomegalovirus exposure and HLA in healthy donors. Amplification used 60 Vbeta primers and 13 Jbeta primers. The assay was immunoSEQ multiplex PCR, and TCRdb's table has in-frame clones only and misses some. The sample yields around 25,000 clones, 79% seen once. General study points: As a later analysis revealed, most CMV-associated TCR beta chains appeared HLA-restricted. Common viral pathogens seemed to be connected with several of the most significant clusters, according to a later analysis. As confirmed in vitro, a few CMV-associated chains were specific for CMV antigens. Earlier analysis found most TCR beta V segments productive about 90% or about 30% of the time.

Germline CDR1 is ENHRY and CDR2 is SYGVKD. With V trimmed by 4 bases and J by 5 bases, 16 bases remained unmatched. The CDR3 length is 17 residues. To note about this clone: Its matching antigen is unknown.

The TCR sequence derives from a male donor in good health and CMV-seronegative. The sequenced sample was PBMCs. The chain couples TRBV10-3 to TRBJ2-5, with 7 nucleotides matching TRBD2. CDR3 nucleotides: TGTGCCATCAGTGGTTCGGAGGAGCGGGGCTCCTGGGAGACCCAGTACTTC. This translates into CAISGSEERGSWETQYF.